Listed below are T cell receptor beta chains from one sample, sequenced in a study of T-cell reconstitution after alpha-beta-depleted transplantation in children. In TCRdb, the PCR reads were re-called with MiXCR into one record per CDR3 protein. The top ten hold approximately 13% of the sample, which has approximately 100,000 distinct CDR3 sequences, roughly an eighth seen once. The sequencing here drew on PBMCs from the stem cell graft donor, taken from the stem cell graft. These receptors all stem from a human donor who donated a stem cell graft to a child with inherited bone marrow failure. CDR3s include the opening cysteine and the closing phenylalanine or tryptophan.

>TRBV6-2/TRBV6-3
CASSYSLLPDTQYF
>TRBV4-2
CASSQDRTGTGGGYEQYF
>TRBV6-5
CASSYGSPDEQYF
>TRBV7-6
CASSLGASGGTDTQYF
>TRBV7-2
CASSLESNQPQHF
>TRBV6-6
CASMEQGYYEQYF
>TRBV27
CASSYVDSRSYEQYF
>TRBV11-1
CASSTYRPGTSGRGVWNEQFF
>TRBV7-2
CASSLGREGSYEQYF
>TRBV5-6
CASSLGQIVYTQYF
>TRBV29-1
CSVVGSKASSGSQYF
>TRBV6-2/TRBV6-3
CASSYSLVRDFYEQYF
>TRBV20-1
CSAPPTSGGYNEQFF
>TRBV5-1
CASSSGPNEQYF
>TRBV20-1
CSAPSRQGAGNTIYF
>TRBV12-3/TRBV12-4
CASSFPLSGGYTF
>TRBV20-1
CSARATGGISLSSGNTIYF
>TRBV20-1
CSARRGQFGTEAFF
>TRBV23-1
CASSQPGLLDYEQYF
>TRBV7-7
CASSKGAGWTDTQYF
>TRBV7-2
CASSQSRDRGLHTQYF
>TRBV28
CASFVGGGQPQHF
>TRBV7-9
CASTWTSGNYEQYF
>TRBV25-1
CASWGGGYEQFF
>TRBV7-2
CASSLADPMNTEAFF
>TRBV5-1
CASSLGSDRPIYGYTF
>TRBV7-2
CASSSFPGRNEQFF
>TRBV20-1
CSARGGGHHSTDTQYF
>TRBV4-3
CASSQRYRGDEQFF
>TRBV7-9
CASNSGIYYEQYF
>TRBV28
CASSKGVQYF
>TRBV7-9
CASSLPDRETEAFF
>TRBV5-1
CASSLWTGTEAFF
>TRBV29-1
CSARDRGPQETQYF
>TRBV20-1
CSASRPVYGYTF
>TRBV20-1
CSASLGSTDTQYF
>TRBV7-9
CASSRQGTPNSPLHF
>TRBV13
CASTPLGGPYEQYF
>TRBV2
CASRRLGLADNEQFF
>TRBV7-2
CASSLASTGELFF
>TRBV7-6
CASSLAGHAGVRTDTQYF
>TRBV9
CASSVQDRGLRYGYTF